The 12 T cell receptor beta chains in this list originate from one sample, sequenced in a study of blood T cell repertoires in COVID-19. The assay was immunoSEQ multiplex PCR, and TCRdb's table has in-frame clones only and misses some. The sample carries 500,000 to 600,000 clones, less than 90% recorded once. Sequenced material: peripheral blood. The receptor set was obtained from a woman aged 45-65 years with COVID-19, enrolled during active disease.

This chain connects TRBV7-8 to TRBJ2-7, with 8 bases fitting TRBD1. This CDR3 spans 16 amino acids. CDR1 and CDR2 from the germline V gene are SGHVS and FQNEAQ. Trimming cost V 5 bases and J 5 bases; bases outside gene matches: 14. As DNA, the CDR3 is TGTGCCAGCAGCGACCTTGGGCGGACAGGGTCTCACGAGCAGTACTTC. Encoded protein: CASSDLGRTGSHEQYF.

J is TRBJ2-6 and V is TRBV9; 7 nucleotides match TRBD1. The CDR3 extends over 19 amino acids. J lost 1 base, V lost 4 bases, and 14 bases had no gene match. CDR1 SGDLS and CDR2 YYNGEE come from the germline V gene. For the CDR3, the DNA is TGTGCCAGCAGCCCTCGTCCCGGGACAGTGCGATCTGGGGCCAACGTCCTGACTTTC. It yields the protein CASSPRPGTVRSGANVLTF.

The chain joins TRBV3-1 (or the pseudogene TRBV3-2) to TRBJ2-7; TRBD1 agrees at 11 bases. Germline trimming cut 1 base from V and 4 bases from J; bases unmatched to any gene: 3. The CDR3 covers 15 residues. From germline, CDR1 is LGHDT and CDR2 YNNKEL (reference sequence). CDR3 nucleotides: TGTGCCAGCAGCCAAGCAAGGGACAGGGGGTACGAGCAGTACTTC. Translation: CASSQARDRGYEQYF.

The genes are TRBV28 and TRBJ2-3; 10 nucleotides agree with TRBD2. The CDR3 is made up of 15 amino acids. The V and J ends lost 3 bases and 1 base, in that order; junction bases with no gene match: 1. CDR1 is MDHEN and CDR2 is SYDVKM in the germline V gene. CDR3 amino acids: CASSFLAGGTDTQYF. The CDR3 DNA reads TGTGCCAGCAGTTTCCTAGCGGGGGGCACAGATACGCAGTATTTT.

On this clone: This sample also contains other DNA sequences that code for the same CDR3. The chain employs TRBV3-1 (or the pseudogene TRBV3-2) and TRBJ1-2; D gene uncertain. The germline gives CDR1 LGHDT, CDR2 YNNKEL (reference sequence). The CDR3 is 13 amino acids. V gave up 4 bases and J gave up 5 bases, with 11 bases separating them. The CDR3 loop reads CASSPSGYYGYTF. The CDR3, as DNA: TGTGCCAGCAGCCCTTCCGGGTATTATGGCTACACCTTC.

The V and J genes are TRBV24-1 and TRBJ2-5; perhaps TRBD2 as D (5 bases). Trimming stripped 4 bases from V and 3 bases from J, with 14 bases between. The germline V gene has CDR1 KGHDR and CDR2 SFDVKD. The CDR3 loop spans 15 amino acids. The CDR3 here is CATSERTPREETQYF. CDR3 DNA: TGTGCCACCAGTGAGCGGACCCCGAGGGAAGAGACCCAGTACTTC.

Written as DNA, the CDR3 is TGCGCCAGCAGCCAGGTGGACAGGGTCGAAAAACTGTTTTTT. Translating it yields CASSQVDRVEKLFF. The chain employs TRBV4-1 and TRBJ1-4; 8 bases are a match to TRBD1. This CDR3 contains 14 residues. Unmatched junction bases numbered 5, after V lost 3 bases and J lost 8 bases. CDR1 is MGHRA, CDR2 YSYEKL, per germline.

The rearrangement uses TRBV2 and TRBJ1-2; D might be TRBD1 (5 bases). CDR1 is SNHLY and CDR2 is FYNNEI in the germline V gene. With 8 bases removed from V and 5 bases from J, the gap between germline ends came to 18 bases. The CDR3 is 14 amino acids. DNA of the CDR3: TGTGCCAGCGACGGCGGGACCGGCATATATGGCTACACCTTC. This gives the protein CASDGGTGIYGYTF.

The CDR3 DNA sequence: TGTGCCAGCAGTCTACTAGCTCCGGGGGAGCTGTTTTTT. This codes for CASSLLAPGELFF. The chain combines TRBV12-3 or TRBV12-4 with TRBJ2-2, with a weak D call TRBD2 (6 bases). Trimming shortened V by 5 bases and J by 8 bases, and 12 bases separated the two germline ends. This CDR3 region has 13 residues.

The gene calls are TRBV11-2 and TRBJ1-1; 7 bases line up with TRBD1. This CDR3 region has 17 residues. The trim removed 1 base at V and 0 bases at J, leaving 8 bases unmatched. Germline lookup yields CDR1 SGHAT and CDR2 FQNNGV. In DNA form, the CDR3 reads TGTGCCAGCAGCTTAGGAGGGGGCGGGATCCTGAACACTGAAGCTTTCTTT. Translated: CASSLGGGGILNTEAFF.

The rearrangement joins TRBV2 to TRBJ2-3, with D possibly TRBD2 on 5 matching bases. This CDR3 contains 15 residues. Trimming removed 4 bases from V and 2 bases from J, with 13 bases in between. In germline, CDR1 is SNHLY, CDR2 FYNNEI. As DNA, the CDR3 is TGTGCCAGCAGTGCCTCAACTAGAGACACAGATACGCAGTATTTT. Encoded protein: CASSASTRDTDTQYF.

The genes are TRBV6-5 and TRBJ2-5; D might be TRBD2 (5 bases). Trimming stripped 5 bases from V and 1 base from J, with 8 bases between. The CDR3 extends over 13 amino acids. CDR1 and CDR2 from the germline V gene are MNHEY and SVGAGI. CDR3 loop: CASSRTSQETQYF. CDR3 bases: TGTGCCAGCAGTCGGACTTCCCAAGAGACCCAGTACTTC.